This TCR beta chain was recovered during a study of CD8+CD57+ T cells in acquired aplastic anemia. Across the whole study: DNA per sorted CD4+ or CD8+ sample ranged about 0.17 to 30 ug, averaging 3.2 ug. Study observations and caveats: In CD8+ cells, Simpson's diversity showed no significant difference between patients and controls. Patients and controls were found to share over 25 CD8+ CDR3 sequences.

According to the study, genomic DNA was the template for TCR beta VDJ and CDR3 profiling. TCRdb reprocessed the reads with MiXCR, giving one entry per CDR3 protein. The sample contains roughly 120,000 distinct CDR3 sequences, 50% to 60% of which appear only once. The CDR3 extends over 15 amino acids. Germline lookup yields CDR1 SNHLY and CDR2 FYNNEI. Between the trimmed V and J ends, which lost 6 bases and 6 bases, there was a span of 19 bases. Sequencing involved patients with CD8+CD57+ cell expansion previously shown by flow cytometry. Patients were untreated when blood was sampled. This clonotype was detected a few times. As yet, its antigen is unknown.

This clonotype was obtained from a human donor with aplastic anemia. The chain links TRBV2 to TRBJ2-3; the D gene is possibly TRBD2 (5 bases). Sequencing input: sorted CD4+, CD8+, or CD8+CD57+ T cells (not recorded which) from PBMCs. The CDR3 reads CASRQTGISRDTQYF. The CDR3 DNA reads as TGTGCCAGCAGACAGACCGGGATCTCGAGGGATACGCAGTATTTT.